The entry below gives a single TCR beta chain sequence along with its context. The antigen is undetermined. This sample stems from a study of cytomegalovirus exposure and HLA in healthy donors. The study's findings and limits: Accurate predictions that matched the HLA-A and HLA-B alleles of most subjects were reportedly made from TCR beta sequences. Being productive about 90% or about 30% of the time was typical of most TCR beta V segments in an earlier analysis.

PCR used 60 Vbeta primers and 13 Jbeta primers. Clones were read by immunoSEQ multiplex PCR, and TCRdb kept only the in-frame ones, dropping some. The sample includes fewer than 200,000 clones, more than 65% of them seen just once. Germline values: CDR1 SGHDT, CDR2 YYEEEE. The CDR3 runs to 13 residues. V was shortened by 2 bases and J by 6 bases, with 11 bases between the two germline ends. Sequencing input: PBMCs. The clonotype was recovered from a girl aged 2 to 10 in good health and CMV-seropositive. The chain couples TRBV5-6 to TRBJ1-1; perhaps TRBD1 as D (6 bases). The CDR3 is CASSLKGGSEAFF. CDR3 coding DNA: TGTGCCAGCAGCTTAAAGGGGGGGTCTGAAGCTTTCTTT.